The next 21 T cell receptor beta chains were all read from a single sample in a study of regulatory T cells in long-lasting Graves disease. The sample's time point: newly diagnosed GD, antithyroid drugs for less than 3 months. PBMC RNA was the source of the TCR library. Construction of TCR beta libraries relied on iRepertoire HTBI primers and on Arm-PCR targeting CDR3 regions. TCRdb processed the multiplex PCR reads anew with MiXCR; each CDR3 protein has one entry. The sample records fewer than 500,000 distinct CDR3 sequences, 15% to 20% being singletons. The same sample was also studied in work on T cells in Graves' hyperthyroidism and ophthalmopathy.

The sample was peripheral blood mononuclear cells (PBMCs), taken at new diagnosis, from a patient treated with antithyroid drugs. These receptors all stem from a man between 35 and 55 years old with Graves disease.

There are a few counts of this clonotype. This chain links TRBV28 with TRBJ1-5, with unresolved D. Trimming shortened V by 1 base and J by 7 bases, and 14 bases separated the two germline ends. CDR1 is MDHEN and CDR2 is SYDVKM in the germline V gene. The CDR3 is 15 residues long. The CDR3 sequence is CASSLSPPGDQPQHF. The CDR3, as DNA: TGTGCCAGCAGTTTATCGCCCCCGGGCGACCAGCCCCAGCATTTT.

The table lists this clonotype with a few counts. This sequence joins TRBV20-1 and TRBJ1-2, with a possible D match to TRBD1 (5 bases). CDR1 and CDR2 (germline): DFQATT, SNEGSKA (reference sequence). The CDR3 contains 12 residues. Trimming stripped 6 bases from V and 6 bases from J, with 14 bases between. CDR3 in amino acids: CSAPGGGNGYTF. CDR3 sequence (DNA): TGCAGTGCCCCCGGGGGTGGGAATGGCTACACCTTC.

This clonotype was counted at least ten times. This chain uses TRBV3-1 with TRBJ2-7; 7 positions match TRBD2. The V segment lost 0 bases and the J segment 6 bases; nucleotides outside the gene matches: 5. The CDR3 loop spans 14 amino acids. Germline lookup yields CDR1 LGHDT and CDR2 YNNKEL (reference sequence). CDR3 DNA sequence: TGTGCCAGCAGCCAAGATGCGGGAGAATTCGAGCAGTACTTC. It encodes CASSQDAGEFEQYF.

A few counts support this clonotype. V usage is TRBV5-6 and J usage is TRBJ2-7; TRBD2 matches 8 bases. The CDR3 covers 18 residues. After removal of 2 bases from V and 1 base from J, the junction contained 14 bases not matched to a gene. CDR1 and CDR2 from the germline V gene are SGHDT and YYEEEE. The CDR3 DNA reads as TGTGCCAGCAGCTTTGTAATAGCGGGACGACCCGGATCCTACGAGCAGTACTTC. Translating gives CASSFVIAGRPGSYEQYF. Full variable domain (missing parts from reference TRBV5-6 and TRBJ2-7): DAGVTQSPTHLIKTRGQQVTLRCSPKSGHDTVSWYQQALGQGPQFIFQYYEEEERQRGNFPDRFSGHQFPNYSSELNVNALLLGDSALYLCASSFVIAGRPGSYEQYFGPGTRLTVT.

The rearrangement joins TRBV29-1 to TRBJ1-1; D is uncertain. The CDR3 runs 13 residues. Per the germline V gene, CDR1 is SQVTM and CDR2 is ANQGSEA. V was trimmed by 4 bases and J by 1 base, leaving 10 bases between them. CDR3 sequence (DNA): TGCAGCGTTGGGGCAGGAGGGAACACTGAAGCTTTCTTT. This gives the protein CSVGAGGNTEAFF.

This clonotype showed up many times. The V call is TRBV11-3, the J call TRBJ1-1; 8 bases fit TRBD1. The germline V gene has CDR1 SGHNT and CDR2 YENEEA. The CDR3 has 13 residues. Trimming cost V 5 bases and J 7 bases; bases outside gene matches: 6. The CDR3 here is CASSMGQANEAFF. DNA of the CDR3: TGTGCCAGCAGCATGGGACAGGCGAATGAAGCTTTCTTT.

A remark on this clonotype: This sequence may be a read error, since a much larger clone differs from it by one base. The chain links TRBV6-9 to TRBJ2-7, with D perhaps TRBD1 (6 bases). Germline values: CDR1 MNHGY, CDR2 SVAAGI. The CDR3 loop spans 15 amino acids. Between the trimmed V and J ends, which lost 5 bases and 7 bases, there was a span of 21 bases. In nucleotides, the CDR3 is TGTGCCAGCAGTGCCTACTTACGGGACACGGAGGAGCAGTACTTC. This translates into CASSAYLRDTEEQYF.

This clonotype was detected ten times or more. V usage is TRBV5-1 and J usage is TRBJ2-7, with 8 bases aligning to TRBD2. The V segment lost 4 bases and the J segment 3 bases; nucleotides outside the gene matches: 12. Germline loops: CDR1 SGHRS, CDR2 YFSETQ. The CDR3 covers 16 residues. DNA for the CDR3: TGCGCCAGCAGCAGAGAAAAAACTAGCGGTTTCTACGAGCAGTACTTC. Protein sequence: CASSREKTSGFYEQYF.

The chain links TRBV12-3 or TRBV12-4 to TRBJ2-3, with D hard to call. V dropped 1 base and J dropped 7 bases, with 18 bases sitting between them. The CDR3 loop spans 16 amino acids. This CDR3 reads CASSLDIGGGTYTQYF. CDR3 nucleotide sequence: TGTGCCAGCAGTTTAGATATAGGCGGCGGAACCTATACGCAGTATTTT.

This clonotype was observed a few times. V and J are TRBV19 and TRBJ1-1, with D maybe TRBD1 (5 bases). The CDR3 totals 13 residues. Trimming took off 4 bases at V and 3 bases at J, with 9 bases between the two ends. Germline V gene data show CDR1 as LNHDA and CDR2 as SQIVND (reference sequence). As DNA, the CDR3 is TGTGCCAGTAGTACCACCAGGGACACTGAAGCTTTCTTT. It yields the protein CASSTTRDTEAFF.

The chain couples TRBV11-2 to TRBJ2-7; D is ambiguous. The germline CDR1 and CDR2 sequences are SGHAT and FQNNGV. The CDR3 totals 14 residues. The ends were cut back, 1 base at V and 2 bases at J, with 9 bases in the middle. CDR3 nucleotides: TGTGCCAGCAGCTTAGTGGCACCGACCTACGAGCAGTACTTC. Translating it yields CASSLVAPTYEQYF.

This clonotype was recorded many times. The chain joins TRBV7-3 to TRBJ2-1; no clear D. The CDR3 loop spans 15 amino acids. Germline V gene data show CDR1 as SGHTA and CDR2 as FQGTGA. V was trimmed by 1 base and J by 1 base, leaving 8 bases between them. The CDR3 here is CASSLSTASYNEQFF. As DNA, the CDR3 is TGTGCCAGCAGCTTAAGCACAGCATCCTACAATGAGCAGTTCTTC.

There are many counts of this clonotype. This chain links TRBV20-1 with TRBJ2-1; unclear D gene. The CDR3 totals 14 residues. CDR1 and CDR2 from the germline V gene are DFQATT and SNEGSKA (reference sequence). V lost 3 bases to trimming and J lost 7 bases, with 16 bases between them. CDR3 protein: CSASPTTQSNEQFF. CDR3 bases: TGCAGTGCTAGTCCTACTACCCAGTCAAATGAGCAGTTCTTC.

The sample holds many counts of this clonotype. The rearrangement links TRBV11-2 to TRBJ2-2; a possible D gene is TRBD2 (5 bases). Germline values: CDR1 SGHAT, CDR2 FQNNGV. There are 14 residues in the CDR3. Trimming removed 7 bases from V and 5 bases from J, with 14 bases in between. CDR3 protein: CASTYTRGTGELFF. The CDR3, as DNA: TGTGCCAGCACATATACGAGAGGGACCGGGGAGCTGTTTTTT.

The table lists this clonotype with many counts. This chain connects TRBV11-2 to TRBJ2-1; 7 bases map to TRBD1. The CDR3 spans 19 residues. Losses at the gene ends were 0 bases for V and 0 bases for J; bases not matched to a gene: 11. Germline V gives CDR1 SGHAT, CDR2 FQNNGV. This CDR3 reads CASSLDLVVHRGSYNEQFF. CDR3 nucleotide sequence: TGTGCCAGCAGCTTAGATCTGGTTGTGCACAGGGGCTCCTACAATGAGCAGTTCTTC.

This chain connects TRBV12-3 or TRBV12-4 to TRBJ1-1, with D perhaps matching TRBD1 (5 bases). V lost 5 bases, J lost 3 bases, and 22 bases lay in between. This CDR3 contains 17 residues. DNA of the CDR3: TGTGCCAGCAGTGCGCGACCCCGGGGCCTACTCGACACTGAAGCTTTCTTT. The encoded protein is CASSARPRGLLDTEAFF.

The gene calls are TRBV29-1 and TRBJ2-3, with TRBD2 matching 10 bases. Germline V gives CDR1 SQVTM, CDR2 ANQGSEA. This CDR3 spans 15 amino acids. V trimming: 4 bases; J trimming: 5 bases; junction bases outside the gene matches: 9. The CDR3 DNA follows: TGCAGCGTTGGGGAACTAGCGGGAAGGGGAGATACGCAGTATTTT. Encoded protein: CSVGELAGRGDTQYF.

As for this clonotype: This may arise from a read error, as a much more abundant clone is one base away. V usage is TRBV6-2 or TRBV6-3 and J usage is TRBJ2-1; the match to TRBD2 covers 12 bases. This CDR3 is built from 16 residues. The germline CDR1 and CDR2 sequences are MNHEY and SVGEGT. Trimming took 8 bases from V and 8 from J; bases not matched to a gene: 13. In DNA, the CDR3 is TGTGCCAGCGGTAACTCGCTAGCGGGAGGGAACTATGAGCAGTTCTTC. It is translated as CASGNSLAGGNYEQFF.

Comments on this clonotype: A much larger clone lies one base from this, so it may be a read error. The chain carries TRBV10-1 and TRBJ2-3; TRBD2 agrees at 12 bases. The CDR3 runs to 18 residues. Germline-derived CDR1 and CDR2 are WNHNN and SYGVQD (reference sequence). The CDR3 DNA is TGCGCCAACAGTCCCGGGACTAGCGGGCCTCCCAGCACAGATACGCAGTATTTT. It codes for CANSPGTSGPPSTDTQYF.

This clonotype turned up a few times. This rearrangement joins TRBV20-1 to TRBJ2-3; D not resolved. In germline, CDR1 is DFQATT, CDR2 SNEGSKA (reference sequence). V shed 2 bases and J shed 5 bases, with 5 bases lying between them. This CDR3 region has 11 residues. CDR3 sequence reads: CSARYGDTQYF. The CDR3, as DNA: TGCAGTGCTAGATATGGAGATACGCAGTATTTT.

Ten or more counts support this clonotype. The CDR3, as DNA: TGTGCCAGCTCACCAGTTGAGGAGCTGTTTTTT. Protein sequence: CASSPVEELFF. This chain uses TRBV18 with TRBJ2-2; D call uncertain. Germline CDR1 reads KGHSH; CDR2 reads LQKENI. Trimming took 2 bases from V and 10 from J, leaving 5 bases between them. CDR3 length equals 11 residues.